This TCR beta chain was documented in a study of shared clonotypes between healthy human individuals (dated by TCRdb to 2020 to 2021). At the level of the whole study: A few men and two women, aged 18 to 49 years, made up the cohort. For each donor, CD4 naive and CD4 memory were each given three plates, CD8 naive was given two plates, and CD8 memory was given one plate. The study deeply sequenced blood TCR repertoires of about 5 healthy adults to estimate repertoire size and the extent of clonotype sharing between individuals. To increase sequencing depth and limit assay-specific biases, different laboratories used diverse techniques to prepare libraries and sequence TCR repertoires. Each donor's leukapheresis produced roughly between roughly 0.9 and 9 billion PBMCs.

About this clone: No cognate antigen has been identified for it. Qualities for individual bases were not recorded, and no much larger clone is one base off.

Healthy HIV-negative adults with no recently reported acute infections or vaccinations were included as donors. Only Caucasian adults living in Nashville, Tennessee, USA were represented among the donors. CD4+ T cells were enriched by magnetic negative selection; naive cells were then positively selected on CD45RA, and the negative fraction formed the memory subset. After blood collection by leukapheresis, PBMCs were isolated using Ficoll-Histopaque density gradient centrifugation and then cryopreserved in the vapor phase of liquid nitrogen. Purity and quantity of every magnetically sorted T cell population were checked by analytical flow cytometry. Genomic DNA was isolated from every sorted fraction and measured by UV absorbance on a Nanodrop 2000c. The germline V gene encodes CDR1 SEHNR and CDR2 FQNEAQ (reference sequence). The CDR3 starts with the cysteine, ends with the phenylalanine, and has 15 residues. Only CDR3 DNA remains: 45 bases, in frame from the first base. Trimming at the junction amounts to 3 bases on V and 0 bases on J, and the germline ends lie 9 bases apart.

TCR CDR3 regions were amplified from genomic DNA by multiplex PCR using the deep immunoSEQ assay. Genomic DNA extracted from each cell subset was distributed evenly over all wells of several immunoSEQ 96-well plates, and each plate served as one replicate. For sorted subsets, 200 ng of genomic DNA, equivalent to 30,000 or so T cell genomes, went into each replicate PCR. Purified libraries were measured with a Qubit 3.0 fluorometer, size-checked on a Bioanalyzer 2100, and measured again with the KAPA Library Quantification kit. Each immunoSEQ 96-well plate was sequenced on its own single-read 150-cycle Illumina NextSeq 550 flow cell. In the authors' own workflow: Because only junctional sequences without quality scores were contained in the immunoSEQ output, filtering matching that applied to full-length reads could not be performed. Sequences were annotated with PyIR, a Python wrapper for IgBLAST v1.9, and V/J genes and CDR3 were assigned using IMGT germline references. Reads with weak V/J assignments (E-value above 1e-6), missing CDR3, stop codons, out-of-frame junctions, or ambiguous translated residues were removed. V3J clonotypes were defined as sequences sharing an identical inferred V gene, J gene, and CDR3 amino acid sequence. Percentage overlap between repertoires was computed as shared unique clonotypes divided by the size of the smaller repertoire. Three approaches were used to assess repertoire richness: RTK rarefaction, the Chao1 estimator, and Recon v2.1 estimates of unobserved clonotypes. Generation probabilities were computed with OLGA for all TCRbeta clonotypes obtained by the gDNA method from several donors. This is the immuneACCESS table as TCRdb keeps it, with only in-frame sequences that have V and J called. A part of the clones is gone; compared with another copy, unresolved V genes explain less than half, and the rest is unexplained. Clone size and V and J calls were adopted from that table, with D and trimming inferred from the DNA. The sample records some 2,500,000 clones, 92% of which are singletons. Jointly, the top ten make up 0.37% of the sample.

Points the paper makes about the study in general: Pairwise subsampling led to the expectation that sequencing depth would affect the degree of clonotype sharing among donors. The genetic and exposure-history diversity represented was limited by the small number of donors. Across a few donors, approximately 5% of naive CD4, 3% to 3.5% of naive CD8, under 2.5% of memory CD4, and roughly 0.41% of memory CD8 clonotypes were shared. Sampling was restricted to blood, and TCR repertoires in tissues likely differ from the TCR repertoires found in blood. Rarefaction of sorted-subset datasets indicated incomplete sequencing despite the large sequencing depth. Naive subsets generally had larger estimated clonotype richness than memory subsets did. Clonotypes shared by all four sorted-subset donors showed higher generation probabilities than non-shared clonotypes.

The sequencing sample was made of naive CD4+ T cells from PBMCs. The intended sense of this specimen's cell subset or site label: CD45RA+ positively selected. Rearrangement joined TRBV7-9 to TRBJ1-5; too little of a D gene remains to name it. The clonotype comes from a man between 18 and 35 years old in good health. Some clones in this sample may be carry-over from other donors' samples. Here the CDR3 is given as CASSFSGYSNQPQHF. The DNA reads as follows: TGTGCCAGCAGCTTCTCCGGATATAGCAATCAGCCCCAGCATTTT.